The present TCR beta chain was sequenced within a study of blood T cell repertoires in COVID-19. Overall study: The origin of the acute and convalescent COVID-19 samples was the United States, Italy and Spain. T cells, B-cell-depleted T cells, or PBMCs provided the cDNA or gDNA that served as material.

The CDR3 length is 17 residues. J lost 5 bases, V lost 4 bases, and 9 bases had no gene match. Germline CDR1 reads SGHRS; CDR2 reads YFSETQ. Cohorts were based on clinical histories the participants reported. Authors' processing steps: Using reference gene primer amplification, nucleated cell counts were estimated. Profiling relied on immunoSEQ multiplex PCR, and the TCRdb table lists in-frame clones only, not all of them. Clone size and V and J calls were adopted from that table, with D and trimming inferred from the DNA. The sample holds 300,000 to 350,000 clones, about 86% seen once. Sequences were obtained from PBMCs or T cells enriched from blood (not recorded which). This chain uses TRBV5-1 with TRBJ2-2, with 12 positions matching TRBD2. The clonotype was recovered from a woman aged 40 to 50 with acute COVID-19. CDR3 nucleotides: TGCGCCAGCAGCGGAGGCCGGACTAGCGGGGTAACCGGGGAGCTGTTTTTT. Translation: CASSGGRTSGVTGELFF.